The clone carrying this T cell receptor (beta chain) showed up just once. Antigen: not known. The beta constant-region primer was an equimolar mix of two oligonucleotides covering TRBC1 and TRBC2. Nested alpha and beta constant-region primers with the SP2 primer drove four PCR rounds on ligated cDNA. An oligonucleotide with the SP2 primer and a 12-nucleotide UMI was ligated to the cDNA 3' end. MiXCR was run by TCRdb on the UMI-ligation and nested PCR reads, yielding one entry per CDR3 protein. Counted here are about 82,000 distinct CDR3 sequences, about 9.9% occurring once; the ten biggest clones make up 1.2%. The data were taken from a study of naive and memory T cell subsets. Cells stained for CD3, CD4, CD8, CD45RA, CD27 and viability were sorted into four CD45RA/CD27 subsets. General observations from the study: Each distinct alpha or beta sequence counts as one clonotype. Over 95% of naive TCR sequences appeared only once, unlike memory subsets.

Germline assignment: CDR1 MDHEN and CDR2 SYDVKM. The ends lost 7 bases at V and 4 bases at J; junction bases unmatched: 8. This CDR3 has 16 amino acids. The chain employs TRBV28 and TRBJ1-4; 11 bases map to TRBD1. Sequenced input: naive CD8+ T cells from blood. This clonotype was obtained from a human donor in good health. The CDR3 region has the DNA TGTGCCAGCATCCTGGACAGGGGGCGCCTTAATGAAAAACTGTTTTTT. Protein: CASILDRGRLNEKLFF.